The clone carrying this T cell receptor beta chain was picked up a small number of times. Its specificity is unknown. The source of the sample is a study of T cell responses to AZD1222 COVID-19 vaccine. Looking at the study overall: The study pooled second doses at about 4 or about 12 weeks.

This CDR3 spans 17 amino acids. Trimming took 6 bases from V and 4 from J; bases not matched to a gene: 8. The germline V gene encodes CDR1 ENHRY and CDR2 SYGVKD. Sequencing was performed with immunoSEQ multiplex PCR; in TCRdb, only in-frame clones are kept and a portion is missing. The sample includes roughly 100,000 clones, approximately 81% of them seen just once. Whole-study results and caveats: Donors, mostly white British, included more females; clonal diversity was possibly underestimated. In all cases, repertoires were sampled only after the peak T cell response. In the spike-specific TCR repertoire, nearly half reportedly target unmutated variant regions.

This sequence originates from an adult in good health. The sample in question was peripheral blood, obtained on day 0 of AZD1222 vaccination. This chain uses TRBV10-3 with TRBJ2-1, with 14 bases lining up with TRBD2. CDR3 amino acids: CAISSGTSGRNYNEQFF. For the CDR3, the DNA is TGTGCCATCAGCTCCGGGACTAGCGGGAGAAATTACAATGAGCAGTTCTTC.